The 18 T cell receptor beta chains presented below share a single source sample, sequenced in a study of CD8 T cells in Susac syndrome. Random hexamers primed reverse transcription of roughly 0.5 to 1 ug RNA. TCRdb redid the calling of the immunoSEQ multiplex PCR reads with MiXCR, one entry per CDR3 protein. The table lists about 150,000 distinct CDR3 sequences, 92% of them singletons. Input material: CD4+ T cells from PBMCs. The receptors originated from a human donor in good health.

This chain connects TRBV5-1 to TRBJ2-1, with D perhaps being TRBD1 or TRBD2 (5 bases each). The CDR3 has 15 amino acids. V dropped 4 bases and J dropped 9 bases, with 20 bases sitting between them. In germline, CDR1 is SGHRS, CDR2 YFSETQ. The CDR3: CASSPGTLTRSEQFF. The CDR3 DNA sequence: TGCGCCAGCAGCCCGGGGACCCTTACTAGGAGTGAGCAGTTCTTC.

This chain links TRBV5-1 with TRBJ1-5, with D possibly matching TRBD1 (6 bases). Per the germline V gene, CDR1 is SGHRS and CDR2 is YFSETQ. This CDR3 spans 15 amino acids. Trimming shortened V by 2 bases and J by 0 bases, and 9 bases separated the two germline ends. In nucleotides, the CDR3 is TGCGCCAGCAGCTTCACAGGGCATAGCAATCAGCCCCAGCATTTT. It is translated as CASSFTGHSNQPQHF.

The chain is built from TRBV6-6 and TRBJ2-7, with a tentative D call TRBD1 (5 bases). V was cut by 6 bases and J by 4 bases, with 10 bases left in between. This CDR3 comprises 12 residues. The germline V gene encodes CDR1 MNHNY and CDR2 SVGAGI (reference sequence). In nucleotides, the CDR3 is TGTGCCAGCAGGGTGGGGCTTTACGAGCAGTACTTC. Translation: CASRVGLYEQYF.

In this sample, this clonotype turned up a few times. The J gene is TRBJ1-1, the V gene TRBV5-1; 7 nucleotides match TRBD1. CDR3 size: 15 residues. Germline CDR1 is SGHRS and CDR2 is YFSETQ. V shed 0 bases, J shed 0 bases, and the junction held 2 bases outside the gene matches. CDR3 region: CASSLGGGLNTEAFF. DNA of the CDR3: TGCGCCAGCAGCTTGGGAGGGGGCTTGAACACTGAAGCTTTCTTT.

The CDR3 here is CAWSVKGGAQTQYF. CDR3 DNA: TGTGCCTGGAGTGTGAAAGGGGGCGCGCAGACCCAGTACTTC. V gene TRBV30 combines with J gene TRBJ2-5; 7 bases align to TRBD1. Unmatched junction bases numbered 7, after V lost 0 bases and J lost 6 bases. The length of the CDR3 is 14 residues. Germline V CDR1 and CDR2: GTSNPN, SVGIG (reference sequence).

This clonotype was detected a few times. This sequence joins TRBV3-1 and TRBJ2-7, with D unclear. V was clipped by 2 bases and J by 5 bases, with 7 bases between them. CDR1 is LGHDT, CDR2 YNNKEL, per germline (reference sequence). The CDR3 length is 12 residues. The DNA of the CDR3 is TGTGCCAGCAGCCAATATCAGAACGAGCAGTACTTC. It specifies CASSQYQNEQYF.

The rearrangement joins TRBV29-1 to TRBJ2-1, with a possible D match to TRBD2 (6 bases). CDR1 is SQVTM and CDR2 is ANQGSEA in the germline V gene. The length of the CDR3 is 14 residues. Trimming shortened V by 6 bases and J by 3 bases, and 15 bases separated the two germline ends. This chain's CDR3 is CSVRWRDDYNEQFF. CDR3 nucleotide sequence: TGCAGCGTACGGTGGCGGGACGACTACAATGAGCAGTTCTTC.

The V gene is TRBV20-1, the J gene TRBJ1-2, with TRBD1 identical over 7 bases. V gave up 2 bases and J gave up 2 bases; unmatched junction bases: 14. CDR3 size: 17 residues. The germline gives CDR1 DFQATT, CDR2 SNEGSKA (reference sequence). The CDR3: CSARSRQGPSLNYGYTF. CDR3 DNA: TGCAGTGCTAGATCTCGACAGGGCCCCTCTCTCAACTATGGCTACACCTTC.

The chain is built from TRBV20-1 and TRBJ2-7; D ambiguous. The CDR3 covers 15 residues. V gave up 3 bases and J gave up 4 bases, with 19 bases separating them. Germline-derived CDR1 and CDR2 are DFQATT and SNEGSKA (reference sequence). The CDR3 sequence is CSASLLADSQYEQYF. The CDR3 DNA follows: TGCAGTGCTAGTCTGCTGGCCGACTCCCAATACGAGCAGTACTTC.

V is TRBV18 and J is TRBJ2-6; 7 positions match TRBD2. The CDR3 is 15 residues long. The trim removed 4 bases at V and 2 bases at J, leaving 2 bases unmatched. Germline V gene sequence: CDR1 KGHSH, CDR2 LQKENI. CDR3 protein: CASSLGLAGANVLTF. CDR3 nucleotides: TGTGCCAGCTCACTCGGACTAGCTGGGGCCAACGTCCTGACTTTC.

This clonotype was observed a few times. CDR3 coding DNA: TGTGCCAGCAGCCAAGGGTTGGTCGCGACAGGGGGCCTCGGTCCCCACAATGAGCAGTTCTTC. Translation: CASSQGLVATGGLGPHNEQFF. The chain couples TRBV14 to TRBJ2-1; 10 bases are a match to TRBD1. The V gene's germline CDR1 is SGHDN and CDR2 FVKESK. The junction had 20 bases not matched to a gene; V was cut back by 1 base and J by 5 bases. The CDR3 length is 21 residues.

The chain carries TRBV6-2 or TRBV6-3 and TRBJ2-7; 10 bases map to TRBD2. The germline CDR1 and CDR2 sequences are MNHEY and SVGEGT. This CDR3 comprises 15 residues. With 0 bases clipped from V and 5 bases from J, the junction kept 4 bases outside the gene matches. CDR3 amino acids: CASSYSASGGHEQYF. The CDR3 DNA is TGTGCCAGCAGTTACTCGGCTAGCGGGGGCCACGAGCAGTACTTC.

Only one count was recorded for this clonotype. This chain uses TRBV7-9 with TRBJ1-1; no clear D gene. Looked up from germline, CDR1 is SEHNR and CDR2 is FQNEAQ (reference sequence). The CDR3 has 12 amino acids. V gave up 6 bases and J gave up 6 bases, with 11 bases separating them. In nucleotides, the CDR3 is TGTGCCAGCAGTTCCCGTCCCGCTGAAGCTTTCTTT. Its translation: CASSSRPAEAFF.

This sequence joins TRBV28 and TRBJ1-5, with D possibly being TRBD1 (5 bases). The V gene lost 5 bases and the J gene lost 3 bases, with 14 bases spanning the gap. From germline, CDR1 is MDHEN and CDR2 SYDVKM. CDR3 length equals 15 residues. This CDR3 is CASSPDQGPNQPQHF. The CDR3 DNA sequence: TGTGCCAGCAGTCCAGACCAGGGACCCAATCAGCCCCAGCATTTT.

The genes are TRBV28 and TRBJ2-7, with D possibly being TRBD1 or TRBD2 (6 bases each). The V gene lost 2 bases and the J gene lost 0 bases, with 14 bases spanning the gap. The germline V gene encodes CDR1 MDHEN and CDR2 SYDVKM. CDR3 length: 16 amino acids. The DNA for the CDR3 is TGTGCCAGCAGTTTAGGGGGGACATCCAGCTCCTACGAGCAGTACTTC. Translated: CASSLGGTSSSYEQYF.

This chain uses TRBV6-2 or TRBV6-3 with TRBJ2-2; TRBD1 aligns across 8 bases. Trimming at V came to 5 bases and at J to 7 bases, leaving 6 bases not matched to a gene. The length of the CDR3 is 14 residues. Germline V gene data show CDR1 as MNHEY and CDR2 as SVGEGT. The CDR3 DNA is TGTGCCAGCAGTGCAGCAGGGGGCATCGGGGAGCTGTTTTTT. Amino acid sequence: CASSAAGGIGELFF.

This clonotype was detected only once. The V gene is TRBV9, the J gene TRBJ2-7; D is perhaps TRBD2 (6 bases). The V end was cut by 0 bases, the J end by 3 bases, with 10 bases between. The CDR3 totals 14 residues. Germline V gives CDR1 SGDLS, CDR2 YYNGEE. The CDR3 sequence: CASSVDPAGYEQYF. CDR3 nucleotide sequence: TGTGCCAGCAGCGTAGATCCAGCGGGCTACGAGCAGTACTTC.

The V call is TRBV29-1, the J call TRBJ2-7; 7 nucleotides line up with TRBD2. The CDR3 runs to 13 residues. The germline gives CDR1 SQVTM, CDR2 ANQGSEA. V was clipped by 3 bases and J by 5 bases; unmatched bases: 7. Written as DNA, the CDR3 is TGCAGCGTTGACCTGGGAGGGTTAGACGAGCAGTACTTC. It yields the protein CSVDLGGLDEQYF.